Listed below are T cell receptor beta chains from one sample, sequenced in a study of T cell changes during pregnancy in multiple sclerosis. Sequencing was performed with immunoSEQ multiplex PCR; in TCRdb, only in-frame clones are kept and a portion is missing. Of 70,000 to 95,000 clones listed, approximately 92% are singletons. The specimen was peripheral blood, collected in the second trimester of pregnancy. These receptors originate from a female donor in good health, enrolled as a control in a pregnancy study. CDR3s include the opening cysteine and the closing phenylalanine or tryptophan. The order of the fields is clone size, D gene, V gene, J gene, CDR3 DNA, CDR3 protein. The D gene is left open where the match is weak. Clone size appears in some rows only: once, few, many, or a class for an expanded clone.

>-|-|TRBV2|TRBJ1-4
TGTGCCAGCAGTGAACAGGCGACAAATAATGAAAAACTGTTTTTT
CASSEQATNNEKLFF
>-|-|TRBV27|TRBJ2-7
TGTGCCAGCAGTTCTGGGCAGATATACGAGCAGTACTTC
CASSSGQIYEQYF
>-|-|TRBV5-6|TRBJ2-5
TGTGCCAGCAGTTTGTCAGCCGGGGGAGAGACCCAGTACTTC
CASSLSAGGETQYF
>once|TRBD1|TRBV7-2|TRBJ2-1
TGTGCCAGCAGGACCGGGACAGGGGGCCAGCAGTTCTTC
CASRTGTGGQQFF
>-|-|TRBV19|TRBJ1-1
TGTGCCAGTAGCTTTTTTAACACTGAAGCTTTCTTT
CASSFFNTEAFF
>-|TRBD1|TRBV6-1|TRBJ1-2
TGTGCCAGCAGTGAACCGGACAGGGTGGGCTATGGCTACACCTTC
CASSEPDRVGYGYTF
>-|-|TRBV7-9|TRBJ2-3
TGTGCCAGCAGCTTAGTAGGCGACATCGCGCAGTATTTT
CASSLVGDIAQYF
>-|TRBD1|TRBV5-1|TRBJ2-1
TGCGCCAGCAGGTTCAGGGACAGGGGGCTGGGTGAGCAGTTCTTC
CASRFRDRGLGEQFF
>-|TRBD1|TRBV6-4|TRBJ1-5
TGTGCCAGCAGAGGACAGGGGGATCAGCCCCAGCATTTT
CASRGQGDQPQHF
>-|TRBD1|TRBV28|TRBJ1-2
TGTGCCAGCAGTTTGGGACAGCCCAACTATGGCTACACCTTC
CASSLGQPNYGYTF
>-|-|TRBV28|TRBJ1-5
TGTGCCAGCAGTTCACGGAGGACCGGCGGTGGCAATCAGCCCCAGCATTTT
CASSSRRTGGGNQPQHF
>-|-|TRBV6-5|TRBJ2-3
TGTGCCAGCAGTCAAAGACATGCAGATACGCAGTATTTT
CASSQRHADTQYF
>-|TRBD2|TRBV14|TRBJ2-1
TGTGCCAGCAGGTCTAGCGGGGGATACTACAATGAGCAGTTCTTC
CASRSSGGYYNEQFF
>-|-|TRBV28|TRBJ1-2
TGTGCCAGCAGTTTAGGGGGGGCCACGGCTAACTATGGCTACACCTTC
CASSLGGATANYGYTF
>-|-|TRBV4-3|TRBJ1-1
TGCGCCAGCAGCCCTTCGGACAGGAACACTGAAGCTTTCTTT
CASSPSDRNTEAFF
>-|-|TRBV6-5|TRBJ2-7
TGTGCCAGCAGAAGGAGAAACGAGCAGTACTTC
CASRRRNEQYF
>-|-|TRBV27|TRBJ1-4
TGTGCCAGCCGGGACCCTTCGGGGGGTGAAAAACTGTTTTTT
CASRDPSGGEKLFF
>-|-|TRBV7-3|TRBJ1-2
TGTGCCAGCAGCTTAATTCACACAGAGACAACTTATGGCTACACCTTC
CASSLIHTETTYGYTF
>-|TRBD1|TRBV6-5|TRBJ1-2
TGTGCCAGCAGTCCAGGGGGGTATGGCTACACCTTC
CASSPGGYGYTF
>once|-|TRBV7-8|TRBJ1-6
TGTGCCAGCAGCTTGCAGGCAGCATTGGGGAGCTCCTATAATTCACCCCTCCACTTT
CASSLQAALGSSYNSPLHF
>-|TRBD1|TRBV30|TRBJ1-2
TGTGCCTGGAGTGTAGGGGGCGGTAGCTATGGCTACACCTTC
CAWSVGGGSYGYTF
>-|-|TRBV7-3|TRBJ2-3
TGTGCCAGCAGCCGCGAGATCCCCGATACGCAGTATTTT
CASSREIPDTQYF